Each of the 29 T cell receptor beta chains below was sequenced from the same sample in a study of shared clonotypes between healthy human individuals. The assay was immunoSEQ multiplex PCR, and TCRdb's table has in-frame clones only and misses some. The data contain around 2,000,000 clones, roughly 95% of them singletons. Selected positively for CCR7 and CD45RO-negative, naive CD8 cells excluded terminally differentiated effector memory CD45RA+ cells. Material: naive CD8+ T cells sorted from blood. Receptors originate from a man aged 18 to 29 in good health.

The CDR3 DNA sequence: TGCAGCGCCGAGGGACAGGGGGAGAGGAACTATGGCTACACCTTC. Translating it yields CSAEGQGERNYGYTF. This rearrangement joins TRBV29-1 to TRBJ1-2; TRBD1 matches 11 bases. The CDR3 loop spans 15 amino acids. CDR1 is SQVTM, CDR2 ANQGSEA, per germline. V shed 7 bases and J 2 bases; nucleotides not matched to a gene: 9.

The V call is TRBV9, the J call TRBJ1-6, with no clear D. The germline V and J ends were trimmed by 3 bases and 4 bases, with 11 bases remaining between them. CDR1 is SGDLS and CDR2 is YYNGEE in the germline V gene. The CDR3 totals 15 residues. The CDR3 nucleotides are TGTGCCAGCAGCGCCGAGACCGATTATAATTCACCCCTCCACTTT. Its protein is CASSAETDYNSPLHF.

Comment on this clone: The sample has other DNA sequences that encode this CDR3 too. The gene calls are TRBV6-6 and TRBJ2-7; D may be TRBD2 (6 bases). Trimming removed 2 bases at V and 1 base at J, with 9 bases between. This CDR3 is 14 amino acids long. Germline V gene data show CDR1 as MNHNY and CDR2 as SVGAGI (reference sequence). The CDR3 coding sequence is TGTGCCAGCAGTTACGGAGGGCAGTCCTACGAGCAGTACTTC. It specifies CASSYGGQSYEQYF.

The chain uses TRBV29-1 and TRBJ2-1; D remains ambiguous. V dropped 3 bases and J dropped 0 bases, with 9 bases sitting between them. CDR1 and CDR2 from the germline V gene are SQVTM and ANQGSEA. The CDR3 spans 14 residues. The CDR3 spells CSVEDLSSYNEQFF. CDR3 in DNA: TGCAGCGTTGAGGACCTAAGCTCCTACAATGAGCAGTTCTTC.

The chain uses TRBV25-1 and TRBJ2-1, with D unclear. CDR1 MGHDK and CDR2 SYGVNS come from the germline V gene. The CDR3 length is 12 residues. The ends were cut back, 3 bases at V and 12 bases at J, with 12 bases in the middle. CDR3 residues: CASSEDPAGQFF. For the CDR3, the DNA is TGTGCCAGCAGTGAGGATCCAGCAGGGCAGTTCTTC.

This clone occurred once. The V gene is TRBV30, the J gene TRBJ2-7; weak D call: TRBD1 (5 bases). Trimming removed 2 bases from V and 0 bases from J, with 8 bases in between. In germline, CDR1 is GTSNPN, CDR2 SVGIG (reference sequence). The CDR3 runs 13 residues. CDR3 bases: TGTGCCTGGAGTCAGGGTACCTCCTACGAGCAGTACTTC. Amino acid sequence: CAWSQGTSYEQYF.

Comment on this clone: Additional DNA sequences in this sample encode the identical CDR3. The V call is TRBV4-1, the J call TRBJ2-7; D is undetermined. This CDR3 has 13 residues. Germline assignment: CDR1 MGHRA and CDR2 YSYEKL. Trimming cost V 1 base and J 4 bases, with 8 bases left between them. The CDR3 loop reads CASSQVGKYEQYF. The CDR3 region has the DNA TGCGCCAGCAGCCAAGTCGGAAAGTACGAGCAGTACTTC.

CDR3 nucleotide sequence: TGTGCCAGCAGTCTGCTAGCCCAAGAGACCCAGTACTTC. Its translation is CASSLLAQETQYF. The chain joins TRBV27 to TRBJ2-5; D might be TRBD2 (5 bases). CDR3 length: 13 amino acids. Trimming shortened V by 5 bases and J by 1 base, and 8 bases separated the two germline ends. Germline V gene lookup returns CDR1 MNHEY and CDR2 SMNVEV (reference sequence).

This chain connects TRBV9 to TRBJ1-6, with D possibly being TRBD1 (5 bases). The ends were cut back, 4 bases at V and 9 bases at J, with 17 bases in the middle. The germline gives CDR1 SGDLS, CDR2 YYNGEE. The CDR3 sequence is 15 residues long. The CDR3: CASSTYSGGASPLHF. The CDR3 DNA sequence: TGTGCCAGCAGCACCTACAGCGGCGGGGCTTCACCCCTCCACTTT.

The J gene is TRBJ1-5, the V gene TRBV9; D is unclear. The ends were cut back, 0 bases at V and 4 bases at J, with 5 bases in the middle. The CDR3 spans 13 residues. Germline CDR1 reads SGDLS; CDR2 reads YYNGEE. CDR3 coding DNA: TGTGCCAGCAGCGTAGTTCCGAATCAGCCCCAGCATTTT. This translates into CASSVVPNQPQHF.

The rearrangement uses TRBV19 and TRBJ2-1; no clear D gene. This CDR3 spans 14 amino acids. V lost 3 bases and J lost 1, with 7 bases in between. Germline CDR1 LNHDA, CDR2 SQIVND (reference sequence). CDR3 sequence (DNA): TGTGCCAGTAGTATGAGTTTTTCCTACAATGAGCAGTTCTTC. Amino acids: CASSMSFSYNEQFF.

A remark on this clone: Distinct nucleotide sequences in the sample also encode this CDR3. V usage is TRBV5-1 and J usage is TRBJ2-1, with D possibly matching TRBD2 (5 bases). Trimming cost V 0 bases and J 8 bases, with 6 bases left between them. The germline gives CDR1 SGHRS, CDR2 YFSETQ. This CDR3 spans 12 amino acids. Written as DNA, the CDR3 is TGCGCCAGCAGCTTGGCCGGGGATGAGCAGTTCTTC. Translated: CASSLAGDEQFF.

Turning to this clone: Here the CDR3 omits its conserved ending phenylalanine or tryptophan, so a read error is the likely source. The chain uses TRBV5-4 and TRBJ1-1; D not resolved. Looked up from germline, CDR1 is SGHNT and CDR2 is YYREEE (reference sequence). The V end was cut by 4 bases, the J end by 3 bases, with 10 bases between. This CDR3 is 13 amino acids long. The CDR3 here is CASSRLGDTEAFL. The CDR3 nucleotides read TGTGCCAGCAGCCGTCTCGGCGACACTGAAGCTTTCCTT.

The rearrangement uses TRBV2 and TRBJ1-6; D is unclear. Germline values: CDR1 SNHLY, CDR2 FYNNEI. This CDR3 spans 16 amino acids. V lost 3 bases, J lost 9 bases, and 18 bases lay in between. CDR3 coding DNA: TGTGCCAGCAGTGACGCAATCACCGGAGGTCGTTCACCCCTCCACTTT. Translation gives CASSDAITGGRSPLHF.

The chain carries TRBV2 and TRBJ2-1; D remains ambiguous. This CDR3 is 13 amino acids long. Trimming left V 6 bases short and J 1 base short, with 7 bases between. Germline CDR1 and CDR2: SNHLY and FYNNEI. The CDR3 spells CASSADSYNEQFF. DNA for the CDR3: TGTGCCAGCAGCGCGGATTCCTACAATGAGCAGTTCTTC. Drawing the rest from reference TRBV2 and TRBJ2-1, the complete variable domain is EPEVTQTPSHQVTQMGQEVILRCVPISNHLYFYWYRQILGQKVEFLVSFYNNEISEKSEIFDDQFSVERPDGSNFTLKIRSTKLEDSAMYFCASSADSYNEQFFGPGTRLTVL.

V is TRBV7-9 and J is TRBJ2-7, with 13 bases fitting TRBD2. The germline gives CDR1 SEHNR, CDR2 FQNEAQ (reference sequence). The CDR3 has 18 residues. V was clipped by 4 bases and J by 4 bases; unmatched bases: 13. For the CDR3, the DNA is TGTGCCAGCAGCTCAACGAAGCCCGGACTAGCGGGAGCGTACGAGCAGTACTTC. Translating it yields CASSSTKPGLAGAYEQYF.

The rearrangement uses TRBV4-1 and TRBJ1-1, with D unresolved. CDR3 length equals 14 residues. Germline CDR1 MGHRA, CDR2 YSYEKL. The V and J ends lost 0 bases and 10 bases respectively, with 15 bases between them. The CDR3 loop is CASSQEELTPGAFF. DNA for the CDR3: TGCGCCAGCAGCCAAGAAGAGTTAACGCCTGGAGCTTTCTTT.

The rearrangement uses TRBV5-5 and TRBJ2-1; D perhaps matches TRBD2 (6 bases). The CDR3 has 14 amino acids. Germline loops: CDR1 SGHKS, CDR2 YYEKEE (reference sequence). V was trimmed by 2 bases and J by 8 bases, leaving 14 bases between them. The CDR3 spells CASSFVSGSDEQFF. The CDR3 nucleotides are TGTGCCAGCAGCTTTGTGTCCGGGAGCGATGAGCAGTTCTTC.

This clone was found once. The chain is built from TRBV28 and TRBJ2-7; 8 nucleotides line up with TRBD1. The CDR3 sequence is 13 residues long. V lost 4 bases and J lost 2; bases outside the gene matches: 1. Germline lookup yields CDR1 MDHEN and CDR2 SYDVKM. CDR3: CASSWTGTYEQYF. The CDR3, as DNA: TGTGCCAGCAGTTGGACAGGGACCTACGAGCAGTACTTC.

For this clone: At the DNA level, this CDR3 is encoded by other sequences in the same sample as well. The gene calls are TRBV7-9 and TRBJ2-7, with D hard to call. CDR3 size: 13 residues. CDR1 and CDR2 from the germline V gene are SEHNR and FQNEAQ (reference sequence). The V gene lost 3 bases and the J gene lost 1 base, with 7 bases spanning the gap. CDR3 in amino acids: CASSFGDSYEQYF. DNA for the CDR3: TGTGCCAGCAGCTTTGGAGATTCCTACGAGCAGTACTTC. The whole variable domain, filled in from reference TRBV7-9 and TRBJ2-7, reads DTGVSQNPRHKITKRGQNVTFRCDPISEHNRLYWYRQTLGQGPEFLTYFQNEAQLEKSRLLSDRFSAERPKGSFSTLEIQRTEQGDSAMYLCASSFGDSYEQYFGPGTRLTVT.

In this sample, this clone turned up a few times. V and J are TRBV7-2 and TRBJ2-2, with 9 bases fitting TRBD1. V lost 4 bases and J lost 6; bases outside the gene matches: 15. Germline lookup yields CDR1 SGHTA and CDR2 FQGNSA. This CDR3 has 18 residues. In DNA form, the CDR3 reads TGTGCCAGCAGCTCACAGTCGTCGGGACAGGGAGTTCCCGGGGAGCTGTTTTTT. It yields the protein CASSSQSSGQGVPGELFF.

The chain joins TRBV30 to TRBJ1-4; perhaps TRBD1 as D (5 bases). With 3 bases removed from V and 7 bases from J, the gap between germline ends came to 18 bases. The CDR3 covers 15 residues. CDR1 and CDR2 (germline): GTSNPN, SVGIG (reference sequence). The DNA of the CDR3 is TGTGCCTGGAGAGATTTCTTAGGGGCGGGTGAAAAACTGTTTTTT. Its protein is CAWRDFLGAGEKLFF.

The rearrangement joins TRBV7-9 to TRBJ2-3; D perhaps matches TRBD2 (5 bases). Germline-derived CDR1 and CDR2 are SEHNR and FQNEAQ (reference sequence). V was shortened by 3 bases and J by 2 bases, with 12 bases between the two germline ends. The CDR3 contains 15 residues. DNA of the CDR3: TGTGCCAGCAGCTTTGGAGGACTTGCCACAGATACGCAGTATTTT. Translating gives CASSFGGLATDTQYF.

Regarding this clone: The identical CDR3 is also encoded by other nucleotide sequences in the sample. The V and J genes are TRBV2 and TRBJ1-1; 10 nucleotides agree with TRBD1. CDR1 and CDR2 from the germline V gene are SNHLY and FYNNEI. V shed 6 bases, J shed 2 bases, and the junction held 6 bases outside the gene matches. The CDR3 contains 15 residues. CDR3 sequence (DNA): TGTGCCAGCAGCGAGGGACAGGGGATTAACACTGAAGCTTTCTTT. Its translation is CASSEGQGINTEAFF.

The chain couples TRBV30 to TRBJ2-7; TRBD1 might be the D (5 bases). CDR3 length equals 13 residues. Germline CDR1 is GTSNPN and CDR2 is SVGIG (reference sequence). Between the trimmed V and J ends, which lost 3 bases and 0 bases, there was a span of 9 bases. CDR3 nucleotide sequence: TGTGCCTGGAGGGAACAGGTCTCCTACGAGCAGTACTTC. This translates into CAWREQVSYEQYF.

J is TRBJ1-5 and V is TRBV4-1; D ambiguous. V was clipped by 2 bases and J by 6 bases, with 11 bases between them. Germline values: CDR1 MGHRA, CDR2 YSYEKL. The length of the CDR3 is 14 residues. The CDR3 sequence is CASSQRVASQPQHF. DNA of the CDR3: TGCGCCAGCAGCCAAAGGGTAGCTAGTCAGCCCCAGCATTTT.

The chain couples TRBV7-9 to TRBJ2-5; D ambiguous. The CDR3 sequence is 15 residues long. V was clipped by 5 bases and J by 3 bases, with 16 bases between them. The germline gives CDR1 SEHNR, CDR2 FQNEAQ (reference sequence). The CDR3 here is CASSPIRRYEETQYF. CDR3 sequence (DNA): TGTGCCAGCAGCCCAATCAGACGTTACGAAGAGACCCAGTACTTC.

This clone is a singleton in its sample. The chain uses TRBV5-8 and TRBJ1-6; maybe TRBD1 (5 bases). Germline V gives CDR1 SGHTS, CDR2 YDEGEE. The CDR3 sequence is 14 residues long. V was trimmed by 4 bases and J by 9 bases, leaving 14 bases between them. CDR3 loop: CASSLGQGTSPLHF. CDR3 bases: TGTGCCAGCAGCCTGGGGCAGGGAACTTCACCCCTCCACTTT.

The chain recombines TRBV27 with TRBJ1-5; 8 nucleotides line up with TRBD1. Germline CDR1 is MNHEY and CDR2 is SMNVEV (reference sequence). This CDR3 comprises 15 residues. With V trimmed by 4 bases and J by 0 bases, 2 bases remained unmatched. CDR3 DNA sequence: TGTGCCAGCAGTTATGGACAGGGTAGCAATCAGCCCCAGCATTTT. Protein sequence: CASSYGQGSNQPQHF.